These 11 T cell receptor beta chains were sequenced from one sample in a study of T cell changes during pregnancy in multiple sclerosis. Clones were read by immunoSEQ multiplex PCR, and TCRdb kept only the in-frame ones, dropping some. The profile shows about 68,000 clones, roughly nine tenths of them singletons. Sequenced material: peripheral blood, taken in the second trimester of pregnancy. The origin of the receptors is a female donor with multiple sclerosis, enrolled in a pregnancy study.

This chain joins TRBV6-6 and TRBJ2-5; weak D call: TRBD2 (6 bases). The CDR3 covers 14 residues. With 7 bases removed from V and 3 bases from J, the gap between germline ends came to 15 bases. Germline assignment: CDR1 MNHNY and CDR2 SVGAGI (reference sequence). CDR3 region: CASTLGLTEETQYF. CDR3 sequence (DNA): TGTGCCAGCACCCTGGGACTCACAGAAGAGACCCAGTACTTC.

The rearrangement links TRBV9 to TRBJ2-3; tentative D call: TRBD1 (5 bases). The CDR3 runs to 16 residues. Germline CDR1 and CDR2: SGDLS and YYNGEE. Trimming pared 0 bases from V and 2 bases from J, leaving 13 bases between. This CDR3 reads CASSVAGPFNTDTQYF. The DNA for the CDR3 is TGTGCCAGCAGCGTAGCAGGGCCATTCAACACAGATACGCAGTATTTT.

A single count supports this clone. J is TRBJ1-2 and V is TRBV11-2; TRBD1 matches at 7 bases. After removal of 4 bases from V and 8 bases from J, the junction contained 4 bases not matched to a gene. This CDR3 contains 12 residues. The germline CDR1 and CDR2 sequences are SGHAT and FQNNGV. The CDR3 loop reads CASSSGGDGYTF. For the CDR3, the DNA is TGTGCCAGCAGCTCAGGGGGAGACGGCTACACCTTC.

The chain couples TRBV15 to TRBJ1-2; D might be TRBD1 (6 bases). Trimming left V 1 base short and J 4 bases short, with 22 bases between. The CDR3 is 18 amino acids. Per germline, CDR1 LNHNV and CDR2 YYDKDF (reference sequence). DNA for the CDR3: TGTGCCACCAGCAGAGTGGGGTGGACAGAATTAAACCCCTATGGCTACACCTTC. Amino acid sequence: CATSRVGWTELNPYGYTF.

The gene calls are TRBV7-6 and TRBJ2-5; TRBD2 agrees at 7 bases. CDR3 length: 16 amino acids. The germline CDR1 and CDR2 sequences are SGHVS and FNYEAQ. The junction had 9 bases not matched to a gene; V was cut back by 4 bases and J by 1 base. The CDR3 here is CASSSQGPGGQETQYF. In nucleotides, the CDR3 is TGTGCCAGCAGCTCCCAGGGTCCGGGGGGCCAAGAGACCCAGTACTTC.

The rearrangement joins TRBV19 to TRBJ1-5; no reliable D call. CDR1 and CDR2 (germline): LNHDA, SQIVND (reference sequence). The CDR3 length is 12 residues. V lost 9 bases to trimming and J lost 1 base, with 7 bases between them. The CDR3 is CASRESNQPQHF. The CDR3, as DNA: TGTGCCAGCCGGGAGAGCAATCAGCCCCAGCATTTT.

The chain is built from TRBV27 and TRBJ1-1; 8 bases are shared with TRBD1. The CDR3 runs to 15 residues. Germline CDR1 and CDR2: MNHEY and SMNVEV (reference sequence). With 0 bases clipped from V and 2 bases from J, the junction kept 2 bases outside the gene matches. The CDR3 loop reads CASSLSAGGNTEAFF. For the CDR3, the DNA is TGTGCCAGCAGTTTATCGGCAGGGGGCAACACTGAAGCTTTCTTT.

The J gene is TRBJ2-1, the V gene TRBV5-4; TRBD1 aligns across 9 bases. The CDR3 is made up of 15 amino acids. Germline V gives CDR1 SGHNT, CDR2 YYREEE (reference sequence). J gave up 6 bases and V 5 bases, and 9 bases lay outside the gene matches. The CDR3 spells CASSRRDRVVNEQFF. The CDR3 bases are TGTGCCAGCAGTAGGCGGGACAGGGTCGTCAATGAGCAGTTCTTC. Drawing the rest from reference TRBV5-4 and TRBJ2-1, the complete variable domain is ETGVTQSPTHLIKTRGQQVTLRCSSQSGHNTVSWYQQALGQGPQFIFQYYREEENGRGNFPPRFSGLQFPNYSSELNVNALELDDSALYLCASSRRDRVVNEQFFGPGTRLTVL.

The chain is built from TRBV5-1 and TRBJ1-1, with TRBD1 as a possible D gene (5 bases). Germline CDR1 is SGHRS and CDR2 is YFSETQ. The V and J ends lost 9 bases and 1 base respectively, with 13 bases between them. The CDR3 has 13 residues. The CDR3 DNA reads TGCGCCACCATGGCGGGGCCGAACACTGAAGCTTTCTTT. The encoded protein is CATMAGPNTEAFF.

The chain has TRBV6-5 and TRBJ1-1; a weak D match, TRBD1 (5 bases). CDR3 length: 12 amino acids. Germline CDR1 reads MNHEY; CDR2 reads SVGAGI. Trimming cost V 5 bases and J 2 bases, with 6 bases left between them. CDR3 sequence reads: CASSRGNTEAFF. Written as DNA, the CDR3 is TGTGCCAGCAGTAGGGGAAACACTGAAGCTTTCTTT.

CDR3: CAISPGGALADTQYF. Written as DNA, the CDR3 is TGTGCCATCAGCCCTGGGGGGGCATTGGCAGATACGCAGTATTTT. This chain links TRBV10-3 with TRBJ2-3; D may be TRBD2 (7 bases). From germline, CDR1 is ENHRY and CDR2 SYGVKD. This CDR3 has 15 amino acids. Trimming took off 6 bases at V and 4 bases at J, with 17 bases between the two ends.